This is a list of T cell receptor beta chains from one sample in a study of shared clonotypes between healthy human individuals. Sequencing used immunoSEQ multiplex PCR; TCRdb keeps in-frame clones, though not all of them. The sample consists of about 1 million clones, around 75% of them appearing once. Source material: memory CD4+ T cells sorted from blood. The receptors were gathered from a man between 18 and 35 years old in good health. The CDR3 runs from the conserved cysteine through the conserved F or W. The D gene is left open where the match is weak. Clone size, where shown, is once, few, many, or a class for clones that have expanded.

V gene: TRBV6-5; clone size: NA; J gene: TRBJ1-1; D gene: NA; CDR3 DNA: TGTGCCAGCAGTTACAGGGAGAGACTTATGAACACTGAAGCTTTCTTT; CDR3 protein: CASSYRERLMNTEAFF
V gene: TRBV6-5; clone size: NA; J gene: TRBJ1-1; D gene: TRBD1; CDR3 DNA: TGTGCCAGCAGTTTCGGGGACAGGACTAATGGGGAAGCTTTCTTT; CDR3 protein: CASSFGDRTNGEAFF
V gene: TRBV28; clone size: once; J gene: TRBJ1-2; D gene: NA; CDR3 DNA: TGTGCCAGCAGACCGGGACACAATGGCTACACCTTC; CDR3 protein: CASRPGHNGYTF
V gene: TRBV6-1; clone size: few; J gene: TRBJ1-1; D gene: NA; CDR3 DNA: TGTGCCAGCATGACAAGGCGGGACACTGAAGCTTTCTTT; CDR3 protein: CASMTRRDTEAFF
V gene: TRBV7-6; clone size: NA; J gene: TRBJ1-4; D gene: TRBD1; CDR3 DNA: TGTGCCAGCAGCTCGACAGGGGAAATTAATGAAAAACTGTTTTTT; CDR3 protein: CASSSTGEINEKLFF
V gene: TRBV10-3; clone size: NA; J gene: TRBJ2-1; D gene: NA; CDR3 DNA: TGTGCCATCAGAACAACAGGGGGAGGGAGTGAGCAGTTCTTC; CDR3 protein: CAIRTTGGGSEQFF
V gene: TRBV19; clone size: NA; J gene: TRBJ2-3; D gene: TRBD2; CDR3 DNA: TGTGCCAGTAGTATTCAACTAGCGGGAGGGCCGTCGCAGTATTTT; CDR3 protein: CASSIQLAGGPSQYF
V gene: TRBV7-9; clone size: NA; J gene: TRBJ1-1; D gene: NA; CDR3 DNA: TGTGCCAGCACCCCGACAGGAGAGAACACTGAAGCTTTCTTT; CDR3 protein: CASTPTGENTEAFF
V gene: TRBV7-2; clone size: NA; J gene: TRBJ1-2; D gene: NA; CDR3 DNA: TGTGCCAGCAGCCTAGACAGCCCCTATGGCTACACCTTC; CDR3 protein: CASSLDSPYGYTF
V gene: TRBV18; clone size: NA; J gene: TRBJ2-7; D gene: NA; CDR3 DNA: TGTGCCAGCTCACCAGGACAGCAGTACGAGCAGTACTTC; CDR3 protein: CASSPGQQYEQYF
V gene: TRBV5-1; clone size: once; J gene: TRBJ2-1; D gene: TRBD1; CDR3 DNA: TGCGCCAGCAGCTTGGAAGGGGGCAGGTCCTACAATGAGCAGTTCTTC; CDR3 protein: CASSLEGGRSYNEQFF
V gene: TRBV7-2; clone size: NA; J gene: TRBJ2-5; D gene: NA; CDR3 DNA: TGTGCCAGCACCTTAGGGCACTCAGCATGGACCCAGTACTTC; CDR3 protein: CASTLGHSAWTQYF
V gene: TRBV7-8; clone size: NA; J gene: TRBJ2-7; D gene: NA; CDR3 DNA: TGTGCCAGCAGCTTAATAGGCAACGAGCAGTACTTC; CDR3 protein: CASSLIGNEQYF
V gene: TRBV15; clone size: NA; J gene: TRBJ2-3; D gene: NA; CDR3 DNA: TGTGCCACCAGCAGAGATTGGGCGGAGAGGGATACGCAGTATTTT; CDR3 protein: CATSRDWAERDTQYF
V gene: TRBV30; clone size: few; J gene: TRBJ1-2; D gene: NA; CDR3 DNA: TGTGCCTTATTGACTGCCTATGGCTACACCTTC; CDR3 protein: CALLTAYGYTF
V gene: TRBV5-4; clone size: NA; J gene: TRBJ1-2; D gene: TRBD1; CDR3 DNA: TGTGCCAGCAGCTTGGATGGACAGGGCATCACCCCCTATGGCTACACCTTC; CDR3 protein: CASSLDGQGITPYGYTF
V gene: TRBV6-6; clone size: few; J gene: TRBJ1-5; D gene: NA; CDR3 DNA: TGTGCCAGCACCGTACAGGGTCAGCCCCAGCATTTT; CDR3 protein: CASTVQGQPQHF